The present TCR beta chain was sequenced within a study of blood T cell repertoires in COVID-19. Study summary: Researchers got acute and convalescent COVID-19 samples from the United States, Italy and Spain.

Methods used by the authors: Using reference gene primer amplification, nucleated cell counts were estimated. Data came from immunoSEQ multiplex PCR; TCRdb stores just in-frame clones and leaves some out. Clone size and the V and J calls come from that table; the DNA yielded D and trimming. The sample records about 270,000 clones, about 84% being singletons. The CDR3 runs 13 residues. V lost 9 bases and J 1 base, leaving 12 bases between the germline ends. The germline gives CDR1 SGHDN, CDR2 FVKESK. The clonotype originates from a woman at least 80 years old with COVID-19, enrolled during active disease. The sequenced sample was peripheral blood. This chain connects TRBV14 to TRBJ1-1; no reliable D call. CDR3 DNA sequence: TGTGCCAGTAGTGGGCAAAAGAACACTGAAGCTTTCTTT. It encodes CASSGQKNTEAFF. The full variable domain, with the rest looked up from reference TRBV14 and TRBJ1-1, is EAGVTQFPSHSVIEKGQTVTLRCDPISGHDNLYWYRRVMGKEIKFLLHFVKESKQDESGMPNNRFLAERTGGTYSTLKVQPAELEDSGVYFCASSGQKNTEAFFGQGTRLTVV.